The T cell receptor beta chain under discussion was sequenced for a study of blood T cell repertoires in COVID-19. This study enrolled people aged 18 to 89 from approximately 24 US geographic areas. Participant reports of clinical history set cohort assignment. Individuals in the exposed group had encountered a COVID-19 case within 2 weeks preceding study entry. J gave up 5 bases and V 5 bases, and 6 bases lay outside the gene matches. CDR1 SEHNR and CDR2 FQNEAQ come from the germline V gene (reference sequence). The CDR3 spans 14 residues. Authors' processing steps: Estimated nucleated cell counts came from reference gene primer amplification. The table came from immunoSEQ multiplex PCR; TCRdb's copy has only in-frame clones and leaves some out. D and trimming come from the DNA, and the V and J calls and clone size come from that table. The sample contains roughly 270,000 clones, 80% to 85% of which appear only once.

The specimen was PBMCs or T cells enriched from blood (not recorded which). The chain carries TRBV7-9 and TRBJ2-5, with 9 bases lining up with TRBD1. The TCR originated in a man aged 40-50 years who had been exposed to COVID-19. In DNA, the CDR3 is TGTGCCAGCAGCCAACAGGGGGCAAGGGAGACCCAGTACTTC. Its translation: CASSQQGARETQYF.